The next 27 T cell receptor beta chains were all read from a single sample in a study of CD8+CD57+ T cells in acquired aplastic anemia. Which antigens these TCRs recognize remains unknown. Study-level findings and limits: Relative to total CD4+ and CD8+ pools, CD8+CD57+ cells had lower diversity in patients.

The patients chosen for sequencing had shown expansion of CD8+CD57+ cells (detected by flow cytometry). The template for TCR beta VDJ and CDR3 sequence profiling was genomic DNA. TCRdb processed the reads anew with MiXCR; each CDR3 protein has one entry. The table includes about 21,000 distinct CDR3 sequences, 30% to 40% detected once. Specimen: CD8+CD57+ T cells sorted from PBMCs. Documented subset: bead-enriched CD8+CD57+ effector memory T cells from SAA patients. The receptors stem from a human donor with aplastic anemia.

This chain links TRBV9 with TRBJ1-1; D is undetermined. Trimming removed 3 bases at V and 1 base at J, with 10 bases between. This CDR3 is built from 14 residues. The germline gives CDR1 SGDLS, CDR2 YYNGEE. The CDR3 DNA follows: TGTGCCAGCAGCGCCTCCCCAGGGAACACTGAAGCTTTCTTT. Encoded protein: CASSASPGNTEAFF.

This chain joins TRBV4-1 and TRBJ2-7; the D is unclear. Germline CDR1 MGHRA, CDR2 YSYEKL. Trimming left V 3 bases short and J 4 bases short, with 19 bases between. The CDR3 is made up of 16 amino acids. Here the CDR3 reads CASSQQDRVLGYEQYF. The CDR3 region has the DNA TGCGCCAGCAGCCAGCAGGACCGAGTTTTGGGTTACGAGCAGTACTTC.

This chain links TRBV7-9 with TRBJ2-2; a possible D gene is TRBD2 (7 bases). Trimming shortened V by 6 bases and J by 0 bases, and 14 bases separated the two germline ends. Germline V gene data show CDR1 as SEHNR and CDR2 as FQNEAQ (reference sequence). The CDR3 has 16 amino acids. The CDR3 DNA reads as TGTGCCAGCAGACAAGGGGGGGGTTCGAACACCGGGGAGCTGTTTTTT. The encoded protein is CASRQGGGSNTGELFF. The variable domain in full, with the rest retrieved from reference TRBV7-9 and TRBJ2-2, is DTGVSQNPRHKITKRGQNVTFRCDPISEHNRLYWYRQTLGQGPEFLTYFQNEAQLEKSRLLSDRFSAERPKGSFSTLEIQRTEQGDSAMYLCASRQGGGSNTGELFFGEGSRLTVL.

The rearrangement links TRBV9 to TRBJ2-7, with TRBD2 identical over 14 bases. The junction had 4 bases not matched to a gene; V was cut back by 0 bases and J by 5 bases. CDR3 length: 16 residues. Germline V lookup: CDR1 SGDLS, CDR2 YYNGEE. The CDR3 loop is CASSVGGLAGADEQYF. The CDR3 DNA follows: TGTGCCAGCAGCGTAGGGGGACTAGCGGGAGCGGACGAGCAGTACTTC.

The CDR3 loop reads CASSTNRGAGNEQFF. The DNA for the CDR3 is TGTGCCAGCAGTACCAACAGGGGGGCGGGAAATGAGCAGTTCTTC. V and J are TRBV27 and TRBJ2-1; the match to TRBD1 covers 8 bases. Germline V gene lookup returns CDR1 MNHEY and CDR2 SMNVEV (reference sequence). CDR3 length equals 15 residues. The V gene end was trimmed by 5 bases and the J gene end by 7 bases; junction bases not matched to a gene: 10.

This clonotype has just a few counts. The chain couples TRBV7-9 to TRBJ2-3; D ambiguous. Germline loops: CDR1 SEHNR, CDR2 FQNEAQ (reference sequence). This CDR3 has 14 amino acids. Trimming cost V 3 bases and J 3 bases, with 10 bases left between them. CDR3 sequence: CASSFQRATDTQYF. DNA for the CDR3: TGTGCCAGCAGCTTTCAACGGGCAACAGATACGCAGTATTTT. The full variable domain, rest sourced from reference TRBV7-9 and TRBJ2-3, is DTGVSQNPRHKITKRGQNVTFRCDPISEHNRLYWYRQTLGQGPEFLTYFQNEAQLEKSRLLSDRFSAERPKGSFSTLEIQRTEQGDSAMYLCASSFQRATDTQYFGPGTRLTVL.

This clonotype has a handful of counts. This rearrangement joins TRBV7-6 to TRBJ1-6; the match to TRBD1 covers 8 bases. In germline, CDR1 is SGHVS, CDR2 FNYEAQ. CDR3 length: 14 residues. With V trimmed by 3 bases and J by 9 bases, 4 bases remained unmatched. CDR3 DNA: TGTGCCAGCAGCTTTGACAGGGGCGGTTCACCCCTCCACTTT. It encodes CASSFDRGGSPLHF.

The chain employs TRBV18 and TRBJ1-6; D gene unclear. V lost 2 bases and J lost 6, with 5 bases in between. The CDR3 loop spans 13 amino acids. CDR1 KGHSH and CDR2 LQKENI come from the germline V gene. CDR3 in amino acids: CASSPGSNSPLHF. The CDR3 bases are TGTGCCAGCTCACCAGGGAGTAATTCACCCCTCCACTTT.

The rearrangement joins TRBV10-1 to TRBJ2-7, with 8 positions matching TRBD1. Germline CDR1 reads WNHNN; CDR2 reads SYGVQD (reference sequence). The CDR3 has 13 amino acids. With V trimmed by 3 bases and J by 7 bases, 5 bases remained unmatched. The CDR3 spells CASSEGRGREQYF. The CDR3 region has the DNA TGCGCCAGCAGTGAAGGCAGGGGGCGGGAGCAGTACTTC.

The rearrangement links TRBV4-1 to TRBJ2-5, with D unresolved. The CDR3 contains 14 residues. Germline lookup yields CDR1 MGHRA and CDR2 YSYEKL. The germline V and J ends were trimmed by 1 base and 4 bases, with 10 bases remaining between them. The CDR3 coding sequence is TGCGCCAGCAGCCAAGGGCTGACAACAGAGACCCAGTACTTC. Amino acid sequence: CASSQGLTTETQYF.

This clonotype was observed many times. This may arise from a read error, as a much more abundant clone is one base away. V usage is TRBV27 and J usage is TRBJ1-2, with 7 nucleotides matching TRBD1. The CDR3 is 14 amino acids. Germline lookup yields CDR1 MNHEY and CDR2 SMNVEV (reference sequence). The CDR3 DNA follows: TGTGCCGGCAGTTTTGGAGGGGGCGCGAATGGCTACACCTTC. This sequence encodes CAGSFGGGANGYTF.

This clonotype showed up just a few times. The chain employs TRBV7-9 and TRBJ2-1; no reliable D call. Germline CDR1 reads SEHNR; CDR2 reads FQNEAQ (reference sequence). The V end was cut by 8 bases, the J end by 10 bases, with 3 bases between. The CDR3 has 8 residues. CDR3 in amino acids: CASPEQFF. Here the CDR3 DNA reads TGTGCCAGCCCAGAGCAGTTCTTC.

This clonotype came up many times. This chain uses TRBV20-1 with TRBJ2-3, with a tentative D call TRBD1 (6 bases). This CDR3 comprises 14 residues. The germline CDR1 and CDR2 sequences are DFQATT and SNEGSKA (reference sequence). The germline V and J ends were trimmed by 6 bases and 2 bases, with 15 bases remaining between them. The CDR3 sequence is CSAPPGANTDTQYF. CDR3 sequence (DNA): TGCAGTGCCCCTCCAGGGGCCAACACAGATACGCAGTATTTT.

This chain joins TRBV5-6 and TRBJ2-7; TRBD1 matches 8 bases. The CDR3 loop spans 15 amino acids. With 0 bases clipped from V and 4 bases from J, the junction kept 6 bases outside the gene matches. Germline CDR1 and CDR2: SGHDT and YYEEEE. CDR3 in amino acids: CASSLADRVTYEQYF. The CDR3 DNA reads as TGTGCCAGCAGCTTGGCGGACAGGGTTACGTACGAGCAGTACTTC. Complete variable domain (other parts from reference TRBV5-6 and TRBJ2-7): DAGVTQSPTHLIKTRGQQVTLRCSPKSGHDTVSWYQQALGQGPQFIFQYYEEEERQRGNFPDRFSGHQFPNYSSELNVNALLLGDSALYLCASSLADRVTYEQYFGPGTRLTVT.

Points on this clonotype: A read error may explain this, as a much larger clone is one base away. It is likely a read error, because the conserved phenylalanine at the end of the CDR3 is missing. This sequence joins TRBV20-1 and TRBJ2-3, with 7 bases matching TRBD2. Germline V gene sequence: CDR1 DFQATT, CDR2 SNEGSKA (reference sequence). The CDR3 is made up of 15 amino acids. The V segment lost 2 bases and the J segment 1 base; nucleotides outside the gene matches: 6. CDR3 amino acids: CSARRASGGTDTQYS. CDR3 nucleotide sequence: TGCAGTGCTAGAAGGGCTAGCGGAGGCACAGATACGCAGTATTCT.

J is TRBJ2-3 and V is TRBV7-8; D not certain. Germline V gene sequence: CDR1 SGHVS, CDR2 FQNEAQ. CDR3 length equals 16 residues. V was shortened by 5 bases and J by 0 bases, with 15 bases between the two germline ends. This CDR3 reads CASSRPRLPSTDTQYF. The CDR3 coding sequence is TGTGCCAGCAGCCGTCCCCGGCTGCCTAGCACAGATACGCAGTATTTT.

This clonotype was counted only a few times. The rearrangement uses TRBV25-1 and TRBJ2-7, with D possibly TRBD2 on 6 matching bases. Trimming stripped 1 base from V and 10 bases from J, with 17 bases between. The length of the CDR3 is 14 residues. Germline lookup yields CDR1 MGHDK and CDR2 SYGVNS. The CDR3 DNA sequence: TGTGCCAGCAGTGAATTGGGCGGGGCGAAGACCCAGTACGTC. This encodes CASSELGGAKTQYV.

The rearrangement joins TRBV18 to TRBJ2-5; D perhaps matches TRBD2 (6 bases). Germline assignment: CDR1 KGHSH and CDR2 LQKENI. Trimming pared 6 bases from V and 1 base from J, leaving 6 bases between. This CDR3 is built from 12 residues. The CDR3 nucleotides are TGTGCCAGCTCCGGGAGCCAAGAGACCCAGTACTTC. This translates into CASSGSQETQYF.

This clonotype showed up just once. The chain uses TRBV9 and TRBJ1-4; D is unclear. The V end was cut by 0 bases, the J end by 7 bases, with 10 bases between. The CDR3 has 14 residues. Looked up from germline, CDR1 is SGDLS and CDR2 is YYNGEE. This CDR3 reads CASSVEGGSEKLFF. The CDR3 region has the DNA TGTGCCAGCAGCGTAGAGGGAGGCAGTGAAAAACTGTTTTTT.

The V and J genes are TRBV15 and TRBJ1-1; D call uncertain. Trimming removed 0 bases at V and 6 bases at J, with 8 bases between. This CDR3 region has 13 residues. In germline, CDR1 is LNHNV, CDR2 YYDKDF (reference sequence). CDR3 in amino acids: CATSRDLSSEAFF. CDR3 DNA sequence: TGTGCCACCAGCAGAGATCTTTCATCTGAAGCTTTCTTT. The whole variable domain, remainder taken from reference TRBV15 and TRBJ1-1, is DAMVIQNPRYQVTQFGKPVTLSCSQTLNHNVMYWYQQKSSQAPKLLFHYYDKDFNNEADTPDNFQSRRPNTSFCFLDIRSPGLGDTAMYLCATSRDLSSEAFFGQGTRLTVV.

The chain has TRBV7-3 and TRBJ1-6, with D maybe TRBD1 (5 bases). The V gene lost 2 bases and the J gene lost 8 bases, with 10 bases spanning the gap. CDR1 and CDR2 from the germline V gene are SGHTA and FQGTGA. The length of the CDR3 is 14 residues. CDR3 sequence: CASSLGGGDSPLHF. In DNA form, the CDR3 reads TGTGCCAGCAGCTTAGGGGGGGGGGATTCACCCCTCCACTTT.

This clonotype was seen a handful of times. The CDR3 loop is CSARGQGWREKLFF. CDR3 coding DNA: TGCAGTGCTAGGGGGCAGGGGTGGCGTGAAAAACTGTTTTTT. The chain combines TRBV20-1 with TRBJ1-4; weak D call: TRBD1 (6 bases). V was trimmed by 3 bases and J by 7 bases, leaving 15 bases between them. This CDR3 contains 14 residues. Germline CDR1 is DFQATT and CDR2 is SNEGSKA (reference sequence).

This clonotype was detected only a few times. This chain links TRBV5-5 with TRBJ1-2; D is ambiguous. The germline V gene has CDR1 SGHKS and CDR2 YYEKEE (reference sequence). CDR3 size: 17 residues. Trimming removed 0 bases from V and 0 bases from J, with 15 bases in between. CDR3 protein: CASSLGSGTPSNYGYTF. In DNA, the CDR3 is TGTGCCAGCAGCTTGGGGTCTGGCACCCCTTCTAACTATGGCTACACCTTC.

CDR3 residues: CSATNPRGGQDEQFF. DNA of the CDR3: TGCAGTGCCACCAACCCGCGGGGGGGCCAGGATGAGCAGTTCTTC. This chain uses TRBV20-1 with TRBJ2-1; 9 bases agree with TRBD2. The germline gives CDR1 DFQATT, CDR2 SNEGSKA (reference sequence). V lost 6 bases, J lost 8 bases, and 14 bases stayed unmatched. The CDR3 extends over 15 amino acids.

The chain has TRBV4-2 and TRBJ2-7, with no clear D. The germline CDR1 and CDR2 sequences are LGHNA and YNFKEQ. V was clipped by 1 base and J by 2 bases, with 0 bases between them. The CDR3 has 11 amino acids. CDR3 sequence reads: CASSQAYEQYF. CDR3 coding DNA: TGTGCCAGCAGCCAAGCCTACGAGCAGTACTTC.

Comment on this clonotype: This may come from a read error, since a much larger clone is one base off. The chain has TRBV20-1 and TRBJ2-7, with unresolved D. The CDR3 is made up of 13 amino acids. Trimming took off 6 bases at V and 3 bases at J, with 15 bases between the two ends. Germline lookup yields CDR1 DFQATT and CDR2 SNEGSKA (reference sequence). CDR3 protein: CSAEFASDYEQYF. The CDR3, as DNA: TGCAGTGCCGAGTTTGCCAGTGACTACGAGCAGTACTTC.

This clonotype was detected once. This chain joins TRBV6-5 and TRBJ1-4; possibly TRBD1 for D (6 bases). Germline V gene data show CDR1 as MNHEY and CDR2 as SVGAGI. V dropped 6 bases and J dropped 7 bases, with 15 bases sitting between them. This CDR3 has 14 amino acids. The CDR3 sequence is CASSKQGGGEKLFF. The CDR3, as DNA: TGTGCCAGCAGCAAACAGGGTGGGGGTGAAAAACTGTTTTTT.